This T cell receptor (beta chain) emerged from a study of T-cell reconstitution after alpha-beta-depleted transplantation in children. Ten or more counts support this clonotype. Its antigen remains unidentified. There are 13 residues in the CDR3. With 6 bases removed from V and 1 base from J, the gap between germline ends came to 7 bases. Germline loops: CDR1 MNHNS, CDR2 SASEGT. This sample's TCRbeta library carried unique molecular identifier barcodes. TCRdb reprocessed the PCR reads with MiXCR, giving one entry per CDR3 protein. The sample includes hundreds of thousands of distinct CDR3 sequences, approximately 13% of them seen just once. Notes on the study in general: Counts and diversity of T cells one year after transplant came mostly from newly produced T cells. Where alpha-beta T cells came from about two months after transplant was reportedly several hundred expanded graft clones.

The rearrangement uses TRBV6-1 and TRBJ2-1, with a weak D call TRBD2 (5 bases). Source: PBMCs, mostly from graft donor cells, taken 360 days after TCRalphabeta/CD19-depleted stem cell transplant. This TCR came from a male patient under 18 who had a stem cell transplant for acute myeloid leukemia, so the T cells may come from the graft donor. The CDR3 DNA reads TGTGCCAGCAGCGTAGCGTCCTACAATGAGCAGTTCTTC. Encoded protein: CASSVASYNEQFF.